Sequencing of this T cell receptor (beta chain) was carried out in a study of identical twins. This clonotype was seen only a few times. One entry per CDR3 protein results from TCRdb running MiXCR on the 5' RACE reads. The sample carries over 500,000 distinct CDR3 sequences, around 20% recorded once. The CDR3 is 12 amino acids. V was cut by 3 bases and J by 6 bases, with 8 bases left in between. CDR1 is SGHTA and CDR2 is FQGNSA in the germline V gene. These data were also reused for a study on T cells expressing NK-cell markers. That publication notes: Among eight sequenced donors, seven carried HCMV seropositivity while one was seronegative.

This TCR was sampled from a woman between 18 and 29 years old in good health. The V and J genes are TRBV7-2 and TRBJ1-2; a weak D match, TRBD1 (6 bases). The sequencing sample was made of CD4+ T cells sorted from blood. The CDR3, as DNA: TGTGCCAGCAGCTTCAACAGGGATGGCTACACCTTC. This codes for CASSFNRDGYTF.